Following are 27 T cell receptor beta chains from one sample sequenced in a study of shared clonotypes between healthy human individuals. Clones were sequenced by immunoSEQ multiplex PCR, and TCRdb holds only the in-frame ones, with some missing. In the table there are 500,000 to 550,000 clones, approximately 94% of which are singletons. Source material: naive CD4+ T cells sorted from blood. Sample subset: CD45RA+ positively selected. These receptors were taken from a woman in her twenties or thirties in good health.

The count of this clone is one. The chain carries TRBV6-4 and TRBJ2-2; weak D call: TRBD1 (5 bases). The ends were cut back, 0 bases at V and 8 bases at J, with 13 bases in the middle. CDR3 length: 15 residues. In germline, CDR1 is MRHNA, CDR2 SNTAGT. CDR3 amino acids: CASSDSAGPLGELFF. CDR3 sequence (DNA): TGTGCCAGCAGTGACTCGGCAGGGCCGTTGGGGGAGCTGTTTTTT.

This rearrangement joins TRBV7-8 to TRBJ1-5; D not resolved. The V end lost 1 base, the J end lost 1 base, and 8 bases lay between the germline ends. This CDR3 has 15 amino acids. In germline, CDR1 is SGHVS, CDR2 FQNEAQ. CDR3 region: CASSLDGLSNQPQHF. The CDR3 nucleotides read TGTGCCAGCAGCTTAGACGGACTAAGCAATCAGCCCCAGCATTTT.

V usage is TRBV27 and J usage is TRBJ2-3; possible D gene TRBD2, 6 bases. Trimming took off 0 bases at V and 2 bases at J, with 15 bases between the two ends. The CDR3 sequence is 17 residues long. From germline, CDR1 is MNHEY and CDR2 SMNVEV (reference sequence). Here the CDR3 DNA reads TGTGCCAGCAGTTTATCGTCTCTAGCGTGGTCCACAGATACGCAGTATTTT. It is translated as CASSLSSLAWSTDTQYF.

The chain is built from TRBV18 and TRBJ2-1; TRBD2 matches at 13 bases. The CDR3 is made up of 15 amino acids. Germline CDR1 and CDR2: KGHSH and LQKENI. The V segment lost 3 bases and the J segment 8 bases; nucleotides outside the gene matches: 4. CDR3 sequence: CASSPGLAGSDEQFF. The CDR3 bases are TGTGCCAGCTCACCGGGACTAGCGGGATCGGATGAGCAGTTCTTC.

The chain carries TRBV19 and TRBJ2-1; 12 positions match TRBD2. This CDR3 contains 19 residues. CDR1 and CDR2 from the germline V gene are LNHDA and SQIVND (reference sequence). After removal of 3 bases from V and 1 base from J, the junction contained 10 bases not matched to a gene. The CDR3 spells CASSILRLAGERSYNEQFF. The DNA of the CDR3 is TGTGCCAGTAGTATTTTGAGACTAGCGGGAGAAAGGTCCTACAATGAGCAGTTCTTC.

This chain links TRBV6-1 with TRBJ2-7; D gene unclear. V was trimmed by 1 base and J by 12 bases, leaving 19 bases between them. This CDR3 is 14 amino acids long. Looked up from germline, CDR1 is MNHNS and CDR2 is SASEGT. This CDR3 reads CASSEGITFDRRYF. For the CDR3, the DNA is TGTGCCAGCAGTGAAGGGATTACGTTCGACCGAAGGTACTTC.

The rearrangement uses TRBV18 and TRBJ2-2, with D possibly being TRBD1 (5 bases). Germline V gene sequence: CDR1 KGHSH, CDR2 LQKENI. V was shortened by 2 bases and J by 2 bases, with 12 bases between the two germline ends. The CDR3 extends over 16 amino acids. CDR3: CASSPGQGRNTGELFF. CDR3 nucleotides: TGTGCCAGCTCACCAGGGCAGGGTCGCAACACCGGGGAGCTGTTTTTT. The full variable domain, with the rest looked up from reference TRBV18 and TRBJ2-2, is NAGVMQNPRHLVRRRGQEARLRCSPMKGHSHVYWYRQLPEEGLKFMVYLQKENIIDESGMPKERFSAEFPKEGPSILRIQQVVRGDSAAYFCASSPGQGRNTGELFFGEGSRLTVL.

The chain couples TRBV19 to TRBJ2-3; D is ambiguous. This CDR3 has 14 residues. Between the trimmed V and J ends, which lost 4 bases and 1 base, there was a span of 9 bases. Germline CDR1 LNHDA, CDR2 SQIVND (reference sequence). The CDR3 DNA reads as TGTGCCAGTAGTACCCAAGCCGGCACAGATACGCAGTATTTT. The encoded protein is CASSTQAGTDTQYF.

The CDR3 sequence: CASSEAGLAGGRNEQFF. The CDR3 DNA reads TGTGCCAGCAGTGAAGCGGGACTAGCGGGAGGTCGCAATGAGCAGTTCTTC. This chain connects TRBV6-1 to TRBJ2-1; 15 bases are a match to TRBD2. Germline CDR1 and CDR2: MNHNS and SASEGT. The CDR3 sequence is 17 residues long. V shed 0 bases and J 6 bases; nucleotides not matched to a gene: 3.

Remarks on this clone: The same CDR3 also results from other DNA sequences found in this sample. The V gene is TRBV6-6, the J gene TRBJ2-5, with D possibly TRBD2 on 5 matching bases. This CDR3 spans 15 amino acids. Germline CDR1 is MNHNY and CDR2 is SVGAGI (reference sequence). Trimming took 9 bases from V and 1 from J, leaving 18 bases between them. CDR3 coding DNA: TGTGCCAGTAGCTGGCGGGCGGGTAGCCAAGAGACCCAGTACTTC. Encoded protein: CASSWRAGSQETQYF.

This clone has more than one count but fewer than ten. The rearrangement links TRBV15 to TRBJ2-2; the match to TRBD1 covers 7 bases. Trimming cost V 1 base and J 4 bases; bases outside gene matches: 0. The CDR3 totals 14 residues. Germline CDR1 reads LNHNV; CDR2 reads YYDKDF (reference sequence). CDR3 region: CATSRGQGTGELFF. CDR3 in DNA: TGTGCCACCAGCAGAGGACAGGGCACCGGGGAGCTGTTTTTT.

The gene calls are TRBV5-1 and TRBJ2-5; 9 bases are shared with TRBD2. The CDR3 runs 17 residues. Germline CDR1 is SGHRS and CDR2 is YFSETQ. The V segment lost 0 bases and the J segment 1 base; nucleotides outside the gene matches: 7. The CDR3 protein is CASSLGASGTLQETQYF. DNA of the CDR3: TGCGCCAGCAGCTTGGGCGCTAGCGGGACGCTCCAAGAGACCCAGTACTTC.

V is TRBV10-1 and J is TRBJ2-3; 11 bases line up with TRBD2. Germline V gene lookup returns CDR1 WNHNN and CDR2 SYGVQD (reference sequence). V gave up 6 bases and J gave up 8 bases; unmatched junction bases: 7. The CDR3 loop spans 14 amino acids. The CDR3 spells CASSLGTSGGTQYF. CDR3 in DNA: TGCGCCAGCAGCCTCGGGACTAGCGGCGGTACGCAGTATTTT.

The chain recombines TRBV28 with TRBJ2-7; D call uncertain. V was trimmed by 3 bases and J by 8 bases, leaving 11 bases between them. CDR1 MDHEN and CDR2 SYDVKM come from the germline V gene. The CDR3 totals 12 residues. In DNA form, the CDR3 reads TGTGCCAGCAGTTTTGGGCTCGTCCAGCAGTACTTC. Translation gives CASSFGLVQQYF.

The DNA of the CDR3 is TGCGCCAGCAGCGTACTTAGCGGGAGTATCTACAATGAGCAGTTCTTC. Protein product: CASSVLSGSIYNEQFF. The V and J genes are TRBV5-1 and TRBJ2-1; TRBD2 agrees at 9 bases. CDR1 SGHRS and CDR2 YFSETQ come from the germline V gene. The J segment lost 3 bases and the V segment lost 4 bases, leaving 8 bases of the junction unmatched. The CDR3 has 16 amino acids.

The DNA of the CDR3 is TGCGCCAGCAGCCTCGTTGCCAGGGGCCGCTCCTACAATGAGCAGTTCTTC. It specifies CASSLVARGRSYNEQFF. This chain joins TRBV5-1 and TRBJ2-1; perhaps TRBD1 as D (6 bases). CDR1 is SGHRS and CDR2 is YFSETQ in the germline V gene. The CDR3 is 17 amino acids. V was shortened by 4 bases and J by 0 bases, with 17 bases between the two germline ends.

This clone appeared a single time. The V gene is TRBV30, the J gene TRBJ2-7, with 9 bases that match TRBD1. Trimming took 8 bases from V and 4 from J; bases not matched to a gene: 6. Per the germline V gene, CDR1 is GTSNPN and CDR2 is SVGIG (reference sequence). This CDR3 is built from 12 residues. The CDR3 sequence is CAGGQGGYEQYF. The CDR3 DNA sequence: TGTGCCGGGGGACAGGGAGGGTACGAGCAGTACTTC.

The chain recombines TRBV6-6 with TRBJ1-1; 8 positions agree with TRBD1. Per the germline V gene, CDR1 is MNHNY and CDR2 is SVGAGI (reference sequence). This CDR3 has 15 amino acids. The junction had 6 bases not matched to a gene; V was cut back by 6 bases and J by 0 bases. The CDR3 DNA is TGTGCCAGCAGGTGGGACAGGAGATTGAACACTGAAGCTTTCTTT. This encodes CASRWDRRLNTEAFF.

This clone was seen just once. The chain is built from TRBV11-2 and TRBJ2-1; perhaps TRBD1 as D (6 bases). Germline CDR1 is SGHAT and CDR2 is FQNNGV. Trimming removed 5 bases from V and 4 bases from J, with 12 bases in between. This CDR3 contains 14 residues. CDR3 residues: CASSAYRAYNEQFF. CDR3 in DNA: TGTGCCAGCAGCGCCTACAGGGCGTACAATGAGCAGTTCTTC.

The chain links TRBV14 to TRBJ2-1; D remains ambiguous. V lost 4 bases and J lost 6, with 10 bases in between. Germline V gives CDR1 SGHDN, CDR2 FVKESK. The CDR3 contains 13 residues. The CDR3 here is CASSPVDGNEQFF. The DNA of the CDR3 is TGTGCCAGCAGCCCGGTAGACGGCAATGAGCAGTTCTTC. Complete variable domain (other parts from reference TRBV14 and TRBJ2-1): EAGVTQFPSHSVIEKGQTVTLRCDPISGHDNLYWYRRVMGKEIKFLLHFVKESKQDESGMPNNRFLAERTGGTYSTLKVQPAELEDSGVYFCASSPVDGNEQFFGPGTRLTVL.

The V gene is TRBV5-1, the J gene TRBJ2-1; TRBD2 aligns across 9 bases. Trimming removed 5 bases from V and 1 base from J; junction bases left unmatched: 7. Germline-derived CDR1 and CDR2 are SGHRS and YFSETQ. The CDR3 consists of 16 residues. The CDR3 DNA reads as TGCGCCAGCAGAATTTTAGCGGGAGATTCCTACAATGAGCAGTTCTTC. This codes for CASRILAGDSYNEQFF.

The V gene is TRBV7-2, the J gene TRBJ1-5, with TRBD1 matching 7 bases. CDR3 length: 14 residues. CDR1 and CDR2 (germline): SGHTA, FQGNSA. V dropped 5 bases and J dropped 7; count of bases not matched to a gene: 8. CDR3 nucleotide sequence: TGTGCCAGCAGCCGCGGGCAGGGGGGCCAGCCCCAGCATTTT. This translates into CASSRGQGGQPQHF.

The chain links TRBV19 to TRBJ1-5, with D hard to call. Germline CDR1 LNHDA, CDR2 SQIVND (reference sequence). This CDR3 contains 14 residues. Trimming shortened V by 1 base and J by 6 bases, and 10 bases separated the two germline ends. Written as DNA, the CDR3 is TGTGCCAGTAGTATAGGAGGGTCCAGTCAGCCCCAGCATTTT. This translates into CASSIGGSSQPQHF.

This chain joins TRBV6-4 and TRBJ1-1; maybe TRBD1 (5 bases). This CDR3 comprises 13 residues. The ends were cut back, 4 bases at V and 4 bases at J, with 10 bases in the middle. Germline V gene data show CDR1 as MRHNA and CDR2 as SNTAGT. The CDR3 here is CASSVRGGTEAFF. CDR3 nucleotide sequence: TGTGCCAGCAGTGTGAGGGGCGGCACTGAAGCTTTCTTT.

The rearrangement uses TRBV18 and TRBJ1-1; 10 positions agree with TRBD1. The germline V gene has CDR1 KGHSH and CDR2 LQKENI. J gave up 0 bases and V 3 bases, and 10 bases lay outside the gene matches. CDR3 length equals 18 residues. CDR3 sequence reads: CASSPSPGQGPVNTEAFF. CDR3 bases: TGTGCCAGCTCACCCTCACCGGGACAGGGGCCGGTGAACACTGAAGCTTTCTTT.

V is TRBV5-4 and J is TRBJ2-3, with 7 bases lining up with TRBD2. CDR3 length: 17 residues. CDR1 is SGHNT, CDR2 YYREEE, per germline (reference sequence). Unmatched junction bases numbered 13, after V lost 3 bases and J lost 3 bases. In DNA, the CDR3 is TGTGCCAGCAGCTCCCCCACCGGGACTACGAGGACAGATACGCAGTATTTT. Protein sequence: CASSSPTGTTRTDTQYF.

This chain joins TRBV2 and TRBJ1-4; 8 bases are shared with TRBD1. The CDR3 sequence is 14 residues long. Trimming at V came to 2 bases and at J to 7 bases, leaving 3 bases not matched to a gene. CDR1 is SNHLY and CDR2 is FYNNEI in the germline V gene. The CDR3 is CASSEQGATEKLFF. The DNA for the CDR3 is TGTGCCAGCAGTGAACAGGGGGCGACTGAAAAACTGTTTTTT.